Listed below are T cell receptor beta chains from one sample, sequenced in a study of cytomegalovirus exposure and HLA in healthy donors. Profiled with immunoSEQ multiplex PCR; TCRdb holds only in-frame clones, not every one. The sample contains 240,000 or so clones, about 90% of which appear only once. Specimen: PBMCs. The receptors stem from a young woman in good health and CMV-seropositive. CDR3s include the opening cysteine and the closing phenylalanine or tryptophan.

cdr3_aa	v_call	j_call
CASSLDGRGYNEQFF	TRBV5-1	TRBJ2-1
CASSDTAYGYTF	TRBV11-3	TRBJ1-2
CASSTTGEYNEQFF	TRBV19	TRBJ2-1
CASRGTGIRTEAFF	TRBV6-6	TRBJ1-1
CASSTGQNYGYTF	TRBV5-1	TRBJ1-2
CASSFSSGNTGELFF	TRBV9	TRBJ2-2
CASSFPIAGVGTDTQYF	TRBV28	TRBJ2-3
CAWGGGTSVGDTQYF	TRBV30	TRBJ2-3
CATGLGGGYYGYTF	TRBV27	TRBJ1-2
CASSPDGRGEETQYF	TRBV5-1	TRBJ2-5
CASNANNQPQHF	TRBV13	TRBJ1-5
CASSAQLNTEAFF	TRBV11-2	TRBJ1-1
CAVGQQNTEAFF	TRBV10-3	TRBJ1-1
CASAPGTSGYEQYF	TRBV6-5	TRBJ2-7
CSVEARDSELNTEAFF	TRBV29-1	TRBJ1-1
CASSLLGEGQPQHF	TRBV27	TRBJ1-5
CASSFLAEDQETQYF	TRBV5-6	TRBJ2-5
CASSWTGGSYGYTF	TRBV5-1	TRBJ1-2
CASRDRDRYPSGQHF	TRBV2	TRBJ1-5
CASSARTSGSGNEQFF	TRBV11-2	TRBJ2-1
CASRIREGPTDTQYF	TRBV7-8	TRBJ2-3
CSVGYGGSYNEQFF	TRBV29-1	TRBJ2-1
CASSYLARTGGGYTF	TRBV6-5	TRBJ1-2
CASSQAGLAFHEQYF	TRBV14	TRBJ2-7
CAISAGLGYEQYF	TRBV10-3	TRBJ2-7
CASSKKLAGGPRDEQFF	TRBV13	TRBJ2-1
CASSLDRNTEAFF	TRBV11-1	TRBJ1-1
CASKGQGYQPQHF	TRBV19	TRBJ1-5
CASSHYNTEAFF	TRBV14	TRBJ1-1
CAWSVLGTEAFF	TRBV30	TRBJ1-1
CASSPRRTNEKLFF	TRBV27	TRBJ1-4
CASSELSQGGQPQHF	TRBV2	TRBJ1-5
CASSRERQAGYTF	TRBV19	TRBJ1-2
CASSELAGADTQYF	TRBV6-5	TRBJ2-3
CASSRAGGSEAFF	TRBV7-8	TRBJ1-1
CSARTVDTQYF	TRBV20-1	TRBJ2-3
CAWSDDRGRGHGYTF	TRBV30	TRBJ1-2
CASSLKGSGDDGNTIYF	TRBV5-1	TRBJ1-3
CASSELFLRDRTNNEQFF	TRBV2	TRBJ2-1
CASSVTVEDTQYF	TRBV27	TRBJ2-3
CASSLWTGRVGNIQYF	TRBV7-6	TRBJ2-4